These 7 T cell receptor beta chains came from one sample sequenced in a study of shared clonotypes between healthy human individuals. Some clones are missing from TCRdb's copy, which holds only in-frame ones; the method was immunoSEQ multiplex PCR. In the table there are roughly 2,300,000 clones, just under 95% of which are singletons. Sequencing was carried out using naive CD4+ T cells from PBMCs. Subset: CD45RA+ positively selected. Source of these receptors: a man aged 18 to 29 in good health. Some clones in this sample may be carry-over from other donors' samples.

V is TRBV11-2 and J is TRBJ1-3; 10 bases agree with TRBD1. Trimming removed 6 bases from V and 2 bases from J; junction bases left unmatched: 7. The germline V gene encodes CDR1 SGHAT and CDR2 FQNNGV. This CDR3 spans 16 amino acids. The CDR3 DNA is TGTGCCAGCAGGAAGCTGACAGGGGGCCCTGGAAACACCATATATTTT. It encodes CASRKLTGGPGNTIYF. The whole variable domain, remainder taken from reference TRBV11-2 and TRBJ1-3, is EAGVAQSPRYKIIEKRQSVAFWCNPISGHATLYWYQQILGQGPKLLIQFQNNGVVDDSQLPKDRFSAERLKGVDSTLKIQPAKLEDSAVYLCASRKLTGGPGNTIYFGEGSWLTVV.

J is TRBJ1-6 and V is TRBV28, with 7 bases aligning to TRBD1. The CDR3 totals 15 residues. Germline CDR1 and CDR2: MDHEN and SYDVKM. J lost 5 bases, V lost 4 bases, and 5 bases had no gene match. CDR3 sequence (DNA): TGTGCCAGCAGTTCCACTGACAGGGATAATTCACCCCTCCACTTT. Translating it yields CASSSTDRDNSPLHF.

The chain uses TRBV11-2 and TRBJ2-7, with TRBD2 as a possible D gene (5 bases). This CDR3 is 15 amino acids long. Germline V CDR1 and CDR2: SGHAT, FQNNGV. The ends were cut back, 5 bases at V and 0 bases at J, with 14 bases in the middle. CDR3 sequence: CASSPNPGYSYEQYF. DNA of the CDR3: TGTGCCAGCAGCCCCAATCCGGGATACTCCTACGAGCAGTACTTC. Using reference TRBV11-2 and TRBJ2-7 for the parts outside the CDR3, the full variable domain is EAGVAQSPRYKIIEKRQSVAFWCNPISGHATLYWYQQILGQGPKLLIQFQNNGVVDDSQLPKDRFSAERLKGVDSTLKIQPAKLEDSAVYLCASSPNPGYSYEQYFGPGTRLTVT.

CDR3 sequence reads: CAIGNSRNTGELFF. In DNA form, the CDR3 reads TGTGCCATCGGAAATAGCCGGAACACCGGGGAGCTGTTTTTT. The chain carries TRBV10-3 and TRBJ2-2; unclear D gene. With 8 bases removed from V and 1 base from J, the gap between germline ends came to 11 bases. The CDR3 runs 14 residues. Per the germline V gene, CDR1 is ENHRY and CDR2 is SYGVKD.

CDR3 DNA sequence: TGTGCCAGCAGCGCAATAAACAGGGGAGGCAACGAGCAGTACTTC. Its translation is CASSAINRGGNEQYF. The rearrangement joins TRBV5-4 to TRBJ2-7; D might be TRBD1 (7 bases). V gave up 4 bases and J gave up 5 bases, with 19 bases separating them. This CDR3 spans 15 amino acids. The germline gives CDR1 SGHNT, CDR2 YYREEE (reference sequence).

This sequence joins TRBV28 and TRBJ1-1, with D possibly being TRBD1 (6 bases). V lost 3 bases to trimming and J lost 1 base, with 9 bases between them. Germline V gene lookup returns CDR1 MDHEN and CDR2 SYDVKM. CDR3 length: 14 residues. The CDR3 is CASSFGGRNTEAFF. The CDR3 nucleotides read TGTGCCAGCAGTTTCGGGGGCCGGAACACTGAAGCTTTCTTT.

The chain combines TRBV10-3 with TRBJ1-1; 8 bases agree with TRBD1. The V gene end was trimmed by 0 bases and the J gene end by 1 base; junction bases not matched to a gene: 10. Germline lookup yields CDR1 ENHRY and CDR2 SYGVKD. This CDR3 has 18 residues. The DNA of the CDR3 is TGTGCCATCAGTGAGTCGACCATCTTGACAGGGGCGAACACTGAAGCTTTCTTT. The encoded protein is CAISESTILTGANTEAFF.